Shown below are 21 T cell receptor beta chains from a single sample sequenced in a study of Ad26.COV2.S vaccination and SARS-CoV-2 variants. Using immunoSEQ multiplex PCR, the repertoire was profiled, and TCRdb retains in-frame clones only, with some absent. This sample has roughly 300,000 clones, with 88% found just once. Treatment: some 20 received Ad26.COV2.S at low or high dose, single or two shots; 5 received placebo; per-sample allocation not given. The investigators took samples on day 63 after the first vaccine or placebo injection. Specimen: peripheral blood, collected in a trial of Ad26.COV2.S vaccine versus placebo. Every receptor here comes from a person between 18 and 59 years old who received the Ad26.COV2.S COVID-19 vaccine or a placebo.

The gene calls are TRBV19 and TRBJ1-2; D may be TRBD1 (6 bases). V shed 3 bases and J shed 4 bases, with 30 bases lying between them. This CDR3 spans 20 amino acids. From germline, CDR1 is LNHDA and CDR2 SQIVND (reference sequence). The CDR3 loop reads CASSIPPERGRGREGYGYTF. DNA of the CDR3: TGTGCCAGTAGTATTCCCCCCGAGAGGGGGAGGGGGAGAGAAGGCTATGGCTACACCTTC. Full variable domain (outside the CDR3, taken from reference TRBV19 and TRBJ1-2): DGGITQSPKYLFRKEGQNVTLSCEQNLNHDAMYWYRQDPGQGLRLIYYSQIVNDFQKGDIAEGYSVSREKKESFPLTVTSAQKNPTAFYLCASSIPPERGRGREGYGYTFGSGTRLTVV.

The V and J genes are TRBV5-1 and TRBJ2-7; no reliable D call. V was shortened by 4 bases and J by 3 bases, with 11 bases between the two germline ends. The CDR3 spans 13 residues. The germline V gene encodes CDR1 SGHRS and CDR2 YFSETQ. This CDR3 is CASSIEPLYEQYF. DNA of the CDR3: TGCGCCAGCAGCATCGAACCTCTCTACGAGCAGTACTTC.

V and J are TRBV18 and TRBJ2-7; D remains unclear. The CDR3 extends over 13 amino acids. Trimming pared 3 bases from V and 5 bases from J, leaving 11 bases between. Germline V gene data show CDR1 as KGHSH and CDR2 as LQKENI. CDR3 region: CASSPTTYHEQYF. CDR3 bases: TGTGCCAGCTCACCCACAACCTACCACGAGCAGTACTTC.

The chain recombines TRBV10-3 with TRBJ2-2; a possible D gene is TRBD2 (5 bases). This CDR3 has 13 residues. Germline loops: CDR1 ENHRY, CDR2 SYGVKD. V lost 8 bases and J lost 3, with 10 bases in between. CDR3 bases: TGTGCCATCGGCGGGCTACACACCGGGGAGCTGTTTTTT. Translation gives CAIGGLHTGELFF.

The rearrangement uses TRBV7-9 and TRBJ2-2; D is possibly TRBD2 (6 bases). The CDR3 is 17 amino acids. The V gene lost 5 bases and the J gene lost 5 bases, with 21 bases spanning the gap. Germline V CDR1 and CDR2: SEHNR, FQNEAQ (reference sequence). As DNA, the CDR3 is TGTGCCAGCAGCCCCGCTCGGGGGAGCTGGGGGACCGGGGAGCTGTTTTTT. It yields the protein CASSPARGSWGTGELFF.

The gene calls are TRBV27 and TRBJ1-1, with D hard to call. This CDR3 contains 16 residues. The germline V gene encodes CDR1 MNHEY and CDR2 SMNVEV (reference sequence). V was pared by 2 bases and J by 3 bases, with 16 bases between. The CDR3 DNA reads as TGTGCCAGCAGTTTAGGGCAGGCCGTCAAATACACTGAAGCTTTCTTT. Translating gives CASSLGQAVKYTEAFF.

This clone appeared once. V is TRBV27 and J is TRBJ1-5; D is perhaps TRBD1 (5 bases). This CDR3 is 21 amino acids long. Per the germline V gene, CDR1 is MNHEY and CDR2 is SMNVEV (reference sequence). Trimming removed 0 bases from V and 5 bases from J, with 29 bases in between. The DNA of the CDR3 is TGTGCCAGCAGTTTATCGGCCCTATTCCAGGGTGGGTATTGCCGCTATCAGCCCCAGCATTTT. Amino acids: CASSLSALFQGGYCRYQPQHF.

The rearrangement uses TRBV19 and TRBJ1-3, with 8 bases aligning to TRBD1. The germline gives CDR1 LNHDA, CDR2 SQIVND (reference sequence). The V and J ends lost 4 bases and 4 bases, in that order; junction bases with no gene match: 3. The CDR3 consists of 14 residues. The CDR3, as DNA: TGTGCCAGTAGTACGACAGGGGTCGGAAACACCATATATTTT. Protein product: CASSTTGVGNTIYF.

The chain has TRBV4-2 and TRBJ1-6; D unresolved. V lost 1 base, J lost 7 bases, and 11 bases lay in between. The V gene's germline CDR1 is LGHNA and CDR2 YNFKEQ. The CDR3 consists of 15 residues. DNA of the CDR3: TGTGCCAGCAGCCAAGGGGAGGGTCAGAATTCACCCCTCCACTTT. This gives the protein CASSQGEGQNSPLHF.

The J gene is TRBJ1-2, the V gene TRBV4-1; D is perhaps TRBD1 (6 bases). The ends were cut back, 0 bases at V and 2 bases at J, with 13 bases in the middle. The CDR3 sequence is 16 residues long. Germline V gene lookup returns CDR1 MGHRA and CDR2 YSYEKL. CDR3 nucleotide sequence: TGCGCCAGCAGCCAAGATCATAGGGGGGAGAACTATGGCTACACCTTC. Translated, it gives CASSQDHRGENYGYTF.

The genes are TRBV6-1 and TRBJ2-3; 9 bases are shared with TRBD2. V lost 2 bases to trimming and J lost 3 bases; unmatched junction nucleotides: 3. Germline V gene data show CDR1 as MNHNS and CDR2 as SASEGT. CDR3 size: 15 residues. The CDR3 DNA reads as TGTGCCAGCAGTGAACTAGCGGGGCCGACAGATACGCAGTATTTT. Residues: CASSELAGPTDTQYF.

This clone appeared a single time. CDR3 sequence (DNA): TGTGCCAGCAGTTACCCGACTGACGATGGCTACACCTTC. Translating it yields CASSYPTDDGYTF. V gene TRBV6-6 combines with J gene TRBJ1-2; D gene unclear. CDR1 and CDR2 (germline): MNHNY, SVGAGI (reference sequence). The CDR3 extends over 13 amino acids. Trimming took 2 bases from V and 6 from J, leaving 10 bases between them.

V usage is TRBV7-8 and J usage is TRBJ1-5, with D unresolved. Germline-derived CDR1 and CDR2 are SGHVS and FQNEAQ. Trimming removed 7 bases at V and 0 bases at J, with 25 bases between. The CDR3 has 19 amino acids. In DNA, the CDR3 is TGTGCCAGCAACACCGCCTTATCTTCAGGCGATTATAGCAATCAGCCCCAGCATTTT. This encodes CASNTALSSGDYSNQPQHF. Based on the CDR3 plus reference TRBV7-8 and TRBJ1-5, the full variable domain is GAGVSQSPRYKVAKRGQDVALRCDPISGHVSLFWYQQALGQGPEFLTYFQNEAQLDKSGLPSDRFFAERPEGSVSTLKIQRTQQEDSAVYLCASNTALSSGDYSNQPQHFGDGTRLSIL.

This chain joins TRBV29-1 and TRBJ1-1; TRBD1 matches 7 bases. Germline V CDR1 and CDR2: SQVTM, ANQGSEA. This CDR3 spans 12 amino acids. J gave up 6 bases and V 3 bases, and 4 bases lay outside the gene matches. The CDR3 nucleotides are TGCAGCGTTGAGACAGGGAGGGCTGAAGCTTTCTTT. Its translation is CSVETGRAEAFF.

The genes are TRBV7-3 and TRBJ2-6; D gene uncertain. Trimming shortened V by 3 bases and J by 2 bases, and 5 bases separated the two germline ends. From germline, CDR1 is SGHTA and CDR2 FQGTGA. The CDR3 runs 14 residues. CDR3 nucleotide sequence: TGTGCCAGCAGCTTGTCTGCTGGGGCCAACGTCCTGACTTTC. Translated, it gives CASSLSAGANVLTF.

The J gene is TRBJ2-7, the V gene TRBV6-5, with D unclear. The CDR3 totals 11 residues. Germline CDR1 MNHEY, CDR2 SVGAGI. The V end was cut by 6 bases, the J end by 5 bases, with 8 bases between. The CDR3 reads CASSRRDEQYF. CDR3 DNA sequence: TGTGCCAGCAGCCGACGTGACGAGCAGTACTTC.

J is TRBJ1-1 and V is TRBV5-6, with D possibly matching TRBD1 (6 bases). Germline V gives CDR1 SGHDT, CDR2 YYEEEE. The CDR3 spans 13 residues. Trimming left V 4 bases short and J 11 bases short, with 18 bases between. CDR3 sequence reads: CASSQTTGSWAFF. In DNA form, the CDR3 reads TGTGCCAGCAGCCAGACCACAGGGTCGTGGGCTTTCTTT.

The chain links TRBV28 to TRBJ1-1; D is unresolved. Germline values: CDR1 MDHEN, CDR2 SYDVKM. The length of the CDR3 is 13 residues. The V and J ends lost 5 bases and 3 bases respectively, with 10 bases between them. CDR3 bases: TGTGCCAGCAGTCCCCATATATACACTGAAGCTTTCTTT. The encoded protein is CASSPHIYTEAFF.

The chain employs TRBV11-3 and TRBJ2-5; D may be TRBD1 (6 bases). CDR3 length: 12 residues. CDR1 is SGHNT and CDR2 is YENEEA in the germline V gene. The V end lost 7 bases, the J end lost 3 bases, and 9 bases lay between the germline ends. CDR3 residues: CASIHREETQYF. The CDR3 bases are TGTGCCAGCATCCACAGGGAAGAGACCCAGTACTTC.

This clone was counted between two and nine times. Other DNA sequences in the sample encode the same CDR3. The chain couples TRBV30 to TRBJ2-7; the D is unclear. CDR1 is GTSNPN and CDR2 is SVGIG in the germline V gene (reference sequence). The CDR3 runs to 12 residues. V dropped 0 bases and J dropped 3 bases, with 6 bases sitting between them. CDR3 loop: CAWSVDRYEQYF. CDR3 DNA: TGTGCCTGGAGTGTAGATCGCTACGAGCAGTACTTC. Complete variable domain (other parts from reference TRBV30 and TRBJ2-7): SQTIHQWPATLVQPVGSPLSLECTVEGTSNPNLYWYRQAAGRGLQLLFYSVGIGQISSEVPQNLSASRPQDRQFILSSKKLLLSDSGFYLCAWSVDRYEQYFGPGTRLTVT.

The chain recombines TRBV4-3 with TRBJ1-1; 7 positions agree with TRBD1. The CDR3 extends over 17 amino acids. Germline V gene sequence: CDR1 LGHNA, CDR2 YSLEER. J lost 5 bases, V lost 2 bases, and 14 bases had no gene match. CDR3 protein: CASSQKGDSFRRTEAFF. The CDR3, as DNA: TGCGCCAGCAGCCAAAAGGGGGACAGTTTTCGACGAACTGAAGCTTTCTTT.